Following are 14 T cell receptor beta chains from one sample sequenced in a study of CD8+ T cells in alopecia areata. After isolation, RNA underwent reverse transcription to generate cDNA as the sequencing template. Clones were read by immunoSEQ multiplex PCR, and TCRdb kept only the in-frame ones, dropping some. The sample has about 150,000 clones, about 53% seen once. The sample was CD8+ T cells sorted from blood, taken at week 0. The receptors originated from a human donor with alopecia areata.

V is TRBV10-3 and J is TRBJ2-1; the match to TRBD2 covers 15 bases. CDR3 length equals 16 residues. Looked up from germline, CDR1 is ENHRY and CDR2 is SYGVKD. The trim removed 2 bases at V and 8 bases at J, leaving 4 bases unmatched. The CDR3 coding sequence is TGTGCCATCAGTGAGGGACTAGCGGGGGGGCGCGATGAGCAGTTCTTC. Its translation is CAISEGLAGGRDEQFF.

The gene calls are TRBV30 and TRBJ1-1; 10 nucleotides line up with TRBD1. This CDR3 has 17 residues. Trimming at V came to 2 bases and at J to 5 bases, leaving 14 bases not matched to a gene. The germline gives CDR1 GTSNPN, CDR2 SVGIG (reference sequence). CDR3 loop: CAWSPSGTGVFKTEAFF. CDR3 in DNA: TGTGCCTGGAGTCCTAGTGGGACAGGGGTGTTTAAGACTGAAGCTTTCTTT.

The chain couples TRBV30 to TRBJ1-5, with 7 bases identical to TRBD1. The CDR3 totals 13 residues. From germline, CDR1 is GTSNPN and CDR2 SVGIG (reference sequence). V trimming: 2 bases; J trimming: 3 bases; junction bases outside the gene matches: 1. The CDR3, as DNA: TGTGCCTGGAGTACAGGGGACAATCAGCCCCAGCATTTT. Protein: CAWSTGDNQPQHF.

The chain joins TRBV9 to TRBJ1-1; no clear D. This CDR3 contains 13 residues. Trimming pared 3 bases from V and 4 bases from J, leaving 10 bases between. The germline CDR1 and CDR2 sequences are SGDLS and YYNGEE. CDR3 residues: CASSALDVTEAFF. CDR3 coding DNA: TGTGCCAGCAGCGCGCTTGACGTCACTGAAGCTTTCTTT. The full variable domain, its missing parts supplied by reference TRBV9 and TRBJ1-1, is DSGVTQTPKHLITATGQRVTLRCSPRSGDLSVYWYQQSLDQGLQFLIQYYNGEERAKGNILERFSAQQFPDLHSELNLSSLELGDSALYFCASSALDVTEAFFGQGTRLTVV.

The sample holds a few counts of this clone. Here the CDR3 DNA reads TGCGCCAGCAGCTCCCCCGGGACAGGGATTTACGAGCAGTACTTC. It specifies CASSSPGTGIYEQYF. The chain carries TRBV5-1 and TRBJ2-7; 9 bases line up with TRBD1. CDR1 and CDR2 (germline): SGHRS, YFSETQ. This CDR3 is 15 amino acids long. Losses at the gene ends were 3 bases for V and 4 bases for J; bases not matched to a gene: 8.

In DNA, the CDR3 is TGCAGCGTTGCTGATGGTAGCAATCAGCCCCAGCATTTT. As protein: CSVADGSNQPQHF. This chain connects TRBV29-1 to TRBJ1-5, with D hard to call. Germline assignment: CDR1 SQVTM and CDR2 ANQGSEA. V was pared by 4 bases and J by 0 bases, with 7 bases between. This CDR3 region has 13 residues.

The rearrangement uses TRBV9 and TRBJ1-1; weak D call: TRBD1 (5 bases). CDR3 length: 13 amino acids. Germline V gene sequence: CDR1 SGDLS, CDR2 YYNGEE. The CDR3 DNA follows: TGTGCGACCTCCCAGGGTACGGACACTGAAGCTTTCTTT. Encoded protein: CATSQGTDTEAFF.

The chain employs TRBV27 and TRBJ1-2, with 11 bases identical to TRBD1. J was trimmed by 10 bases and V by 5 bases; bases with no gene match: 3. Germline V gene data show CDR1 as MNHEY and CDR2 as SMNVEV (reference sequence). This CDR3 has 12 residues. The chain's CDR3 is CASSTGQGDYTF. The DNA of the CDR3 is TGTGCCAGCAGTACGGGACAGGGGGACTACACCTTC.

This sequence joins TRBV13 and TRBJ2-2, with D unresolved. The V gene's germline CDR1 is PRHDT and CDR2 FYEKMQ (reference sequence). V lost 5 bases and J lost 4, with 14 bases in between. There are 15 residues in the CDR3. This CDR3 reads CASSPHGFLTGELFF. The DNA of the CDR3 is TGTGCCAGCAGCCCCCATGGGTTTCTCACCGGGGAGCTGTTTTTT.

V and J are TRBV25-1 and TRBJ1-2; D might be TRBD1 (6 bases). Germline loops: CDR1 MGHDK, CDR2 SYGVNS. The CDR3 totals 12 residues. Trimming removed 8 bases from V and 7 bases from J, with 14 bases in between. For the CDR3, the DNA is TGTGCCAGCGGGTCCGAGGGGGGTGGCTACACCTTC. It is translated as CASGSEGGGYTF.

The rearrangement uses TRBV9 and TRBJ2-6; 10 positions agree with TRBD1. The CDR3 covers 17 residues. Germline values: CDR1 SGDLS, CDR2 YYNGEE. Losses at the gene ends were 2 bases for V and 2 bases for J; bases not matched to a gene: 4. DNA of the CDR3: TGTGCCAGCAGCGTGGGGGACAGGGGACCTGGGGCCAACGTCCTGACTTTC. It yields the protein CASSVGDRGPGANVLTF.

The chain couples TRBV27 to TRBJ1-2; D is uncertain. This CDR3 is built from 14 residues. The V and J ends lost 11 bases and 4 bases respectively, with 20 bases between them. Germline V gene sequence: CDR1 MNHEY, CDR2 SMNVEV (reference sequence). The CDR3 protein is CAAGELTTPYGYTF. DNA for the CDR3: TGTGCCGCCGGGGAGCTAACTACCCCCTATGGCTACACCTTC.

This chain uses TRBV7-2 with TRBJ1-1; D unresolved. CDR1 and CDR2 from the germline V gene are SGHTA and FQGNSA. The CDR3 spans 14 residues. V lost 5 bases and J 3 bases, leaving 13 bases between the germline ends. The CDR3 spells CASSDKSGHTEAFF. The CDR3 coding sequence is TGTGCCAGCAGCGACAAATCGGGTCACACTGAAGCTTTCTTT.

The V call is TRBV13, the J call TRBJ2-3, with no clear D. The CDR3 has 14 residues. V was pared by 3 bases and J by 2 bases, with 9 bases between. Germline V gene lookup returns CDR1 PRHDT and CDR2 FYEKMQ (reference sequence). The CDR3 reads CASSFTGITDTQYF. In DNA form, the CDR3 reads TGTGCCAGCAGCTTCACGGGCATCACAGATACGCAGTATTTT. Full variable domain (remainder filled in from reference TRBV13 and TRBJ2-3): AAGVIQSPRHLIKEKRETATLKCYPIPRHDTVYWYQQGPGQDPQFLISFYEKMQSDKGSIPDRFSAQQFSDYHSELNMSSLELGDSALYFCASSFTGITDTQYFGPGTRLTVL.